This TCR beta chain emerged from a study of blood T cell repertoires in COVID-19. Background on the study: COVID-19 samples collected from the United States, Italy and Spain covered acute and convalescent phases. T cells, B-cell-depleted T cells, or PBMCs provided the cDNA or gDNA that served as material.

CDR1 and CDR2 (germline): LGHDT, YNNKEL (reference sequence). Trimming took 4 bases from V and 6 from J; bases not matched to a gene: 11. The CDR3 spans 15 residues. Libraries were prepared by immunoSEQ multiplex PCR; TCRdb keeps only in-frame clonotypes and omits some of them. Seen here are some 250,000 clones, approximately 84% observed once, and the top ten hold approximately 7.9%. The sequencing sample was made of peripheral blood. The sequence was collected from a woman aged 80 or older with acute or convalescent COVID-19. The rearrangement links TRBV3-1 (or the pseudogene TRBV3-2) to TRBJ2-7; 8 bases map to TRBD1. The CDR3 DNA sequence: TGTGCCAGCAGCCGCTTGGACAGGGTTTTGGGCGAGCAGTACTTC. Translating it yields CASSRLDRVLGEQYF.